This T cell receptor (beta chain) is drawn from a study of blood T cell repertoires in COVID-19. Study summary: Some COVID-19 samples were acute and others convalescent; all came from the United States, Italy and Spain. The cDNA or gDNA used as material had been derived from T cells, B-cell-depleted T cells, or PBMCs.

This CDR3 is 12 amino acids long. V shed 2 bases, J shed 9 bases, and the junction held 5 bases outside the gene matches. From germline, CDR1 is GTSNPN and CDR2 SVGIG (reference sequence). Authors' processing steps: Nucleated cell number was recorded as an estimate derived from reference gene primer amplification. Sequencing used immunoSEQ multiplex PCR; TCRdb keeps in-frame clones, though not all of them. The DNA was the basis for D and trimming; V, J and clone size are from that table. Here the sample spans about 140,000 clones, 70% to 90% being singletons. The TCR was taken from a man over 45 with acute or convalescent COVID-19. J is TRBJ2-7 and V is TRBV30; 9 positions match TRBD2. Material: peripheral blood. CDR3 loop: CAWSPNSGRQYF. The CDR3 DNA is TGTGCCTGGAGTCCCAATAGCGGGAGGCAGTACTTC. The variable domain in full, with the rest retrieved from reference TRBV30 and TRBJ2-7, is SQTIHQWPATLVQPVGSPLSLECTVEGTSNPNLYWYRQAAGRGLQLLFYSVGIGQISSEVPQNLSASRPQDRQFILSSKKLLLSDSGFYLCAWSPNSGRQYFGPGTRLTVT.